The rows below give T cell receptor beta chains drawn from one sample of a study of blood T cells in healthy people across ages. Each CDR3 protein is one row after TCRdb ran MiXCR on the 5' RACE reads. The sample carries approximately 1,000,000 distinct CDR3 sequences, more than 35% recorded once. Sequenced: blood. The receptors were gathered from a woman aged 55-70 years in good health. Both conserved end residues are part of each CDR3. A D gene is named only where the DNA matches it firmly. The size field is filled for only some rows; it gives once, few, many or a size class.

>TRBD1|-|TRBV20-1|TRBJ1-5
CSASRQGRGQPQHF
TGCAGTGCTAGTCGACAGGGAAGGGGTCAGCCCCAGCATTTT
>-|-|TRBV20-1|TRBJ2-7
CSADPVGGGYEQYF
TGCAGTGCTGACCCCGTTGGGGGTGGGTACGAGCAGTACTTC
>-|few|TRBV28|TRBJ2-3
CASSDPRGDTLGGDTQYF
TGTGCCAGCAGTGACCCACGCGGGGACACCCTCGGCGGGGATACGCAGTATTTT
>TRBD2|-|TRBV10-2|TRBJ2-3
CASIAGGPGDTQYF
TGCGCCAGCATCGCGGGAGGGCCGGGGGATACGCAGTATTTT
>TRBD1|once|TRBV28|TRBJ1-1
CASSLSQGAYTEAFF
TGTGCCAGCAGTTTGTCGCAGGGGGCCTACACTGAAGCTTTCTTT
>TRBD2|-|TRBV9|TRBJ2-1
CASSGSAGGPYNEQFF
TGTGCCAGCAGCGGATCCGCGGGAGGGCCATACAATGAGCAGTTCTTC
>TRBD2|few|TRBV10-1|TRBJ2-3
CASSAGGTSGTDTQYF
TGCGCCAGCAGTGCAGGAGGGACTAGCGGCACAGATACGCAGTATTTT
>-|-|TRBV14|TRBJ2-1
CASSLIPQGPQFF
TGTGCCAGCAGCCTTATTCCCCAGGGACCGCAGTTCTTC
>TRBD1|few|TRBV2|TRBJ2-1
CASWDRDSYNEQFF
TGTGCCAGCTGGGACAGGGATAGCTACAATGAGCAGTTCTTC
>-|many|TRBV5-1|TRBJ2-5
CASSLAGTSPQETQYF
TGCGCCAGCAGCTTGGCCGGCACTAGTCCTCAAGAGACCCAGTACTTC
>TRBD2|few|TRBV6-1|TRBJ2-3
CASTRVAGDTQYF
TGTGCCAGCACCAGGGTAGCGGGGGATACGCAGTATTTT
>-|-|TRBV7-9|TRBJ2-7
CASSTRESSYEQYF
TGTGCCAGCAGTACGAGGGAGAGCTCCTACGAGCAGTACTTC
>TRBD1|-|TRBV7-6|TRBJ2-1
CASSLVRTGGGDEQFF
TGTGCCAGCAGCTTAGTGCGGACAGGGGGCGGCGATGAGCAGTTCTTC
>TRBD2|-|TRBV20-1|TRBJ2-5
CSPSGSRNEQYF
TGCAGCCCTAGCGGGAGCAGAAATGAGCAGTACTTC
>-|few|TRBV20-1|TRBJ1-4
CSATSGTLNEKLFF
TGCAGTGCTACCTCCGGGACGCTAAATGAAAAACTGTTTTTT
>-|few|TRBV7-8|TRBJ2-3
CASSQRTVGGTDTQYF
TGTGCCAGCAGCCAACGGACAGTCGGCGGCACAGATACGCAGTATTTT
>TRBD2|-|TRBV12-3/TRBV12-4|TRBJ2-3
CASREAGSSDTQYF
TGTGCCAGCAGGGAAGCGGGATCCTCAGATACGCAGTATTTT
>-|-|TRBV6-5|TRBJ1-2
CATLASYTF
TGTGCCACCCTAGCGTCCTACACCTTC
>TRBD1|-|TRBV28|TRBJ1-2
CASFTPGGNYGYTF
TGTGCCAGCTTCACCCCAGGGGGCAACTATGGCTACACCTTC
>TRBD2|few|TRBV6-5|TRBJ2-3
CASSYMGGRSDTQYF
TGTGCCAGCAGTTACATGGGCGGGAGGTCAGATACGCAGTATTTT
>TRBD2|few|TRBV11-2|TRBJ2-3
CASSLEAGGPDTQYF
TGTGCCAGCAGCTTAGAGGCGGGAGGACCAGATACGCAGTATTTT
>TRBD2|-|TRBV28|TRBJ2-3
CASSSGPSGIPRDNTQYF
TGTGCCAGCAGTTCCGGCCCTAGCGGGATACCCCGGGATAATACGCAGTATTTT
>-|-|TRBV6-1|TRBJ2-3
CASSATSLIATDTQYF
TGTGCCAGCAGTGCGACTAGTCTTATTGCGACAGATACGCAGTATTTT
>-|-|TRBV25-1|TRBJ1-1
CASSEWGVGTEAFF
TGTGCCAGCAGTGAGTGGGGTGTAGGGACTGAAGCTTTCTTT
>-|many|TRBV6-6|TRBJ2-5
CASSPMGETQYF
TGTGCCAGCAGTCCGATGGGGGAGACCCAGTACTTC
>-|few|TRBV5-5|TRBJ1-2
CASSLARKIGYTF
TGTGCCAGCAGCTTGGCCAGAAAGATCGGCTACACCTTC
>-|-|TRBV9|TRBJ2-3
CASSVQGFDTQYF
TGTGCCAGCAGCGTCCAGGGGTTTGATACGCAGTATTTT
>-|few|TRBV10-3|TRBJ2-1
CAIRPNSDSCNEQFF
TGTGCCATCAGACCCAACTCCGACTCCTGCAATGAGCAGTTCTTC
>TRBD2|-|TRBV7-9|TRBJ2-1
CASSLAHLRLAGGRGNEQFF
TGTGCCAGCAGCTTAGCCCATCTTAGACTAGCGGGAGGACGAGGCAATGAGCAGTTCTTC
>TRBD2|few|TRBV12-3/TRBV12-4|TRBJ2-7
CASSLTSESSYEQYF
TGTGCCAGCAGTTTAACTAGCGAGAGCTCCTACGAGCAGTACTTC
>TRBD2|once|TRBV28|TRBJ2-3
CASRIIRAGGADTQYF
TGTGCCAGCAGGATAATACGAGCGGGAGGTGCAGATACGCAGTATTTT
>-|-|TRBV4-1|TRBJ1-2
CASSPPIRGPLYGYTF
TGCGCCAGCAGCCCCCCGATACGGGGACCGCTCTATGGCTACACCTTC
>-|-|TRBV28|TRBJ2-1
CASSLWGGNEQFF
TGTGCCAGCAGTTTATGGGGTGGGAATGAGCAGTTCTTC
>-|-|TRBV2|TRBJ1-4
CASSGETGPNEKLFF
TGTGCCAGCAGTGGAGAGACAGGACCTAATGAAAAACTGTTTTTT
>-|few|TRBV7-9|TRBJ2-6
CASTFSPGANVLTF
TGTGCCAGCACCTTCAGTCCTGGGGCCAACGTCCTGACTTTC
>-|-|TRBV12-3/TRBV12-4|TRBJ2-5
CAAPGSRETQYF
TGTGCCGCCCCGGGAAGTCGGGAGACCCAGTACTTC
>-|-|TRBV5-5|TRBJ1-5
CASSLGGRGSQPQHF
TGTGCCAGCAGCTTGGGGGGACGGGGTAGTCAGCCCCAGCATTTT
>-|-|TRBV20-1|TRBJ1-1
CSARSPRDTEAFF
TGCAGTGCTAGATCCCCTCGGGACACTGAAGCTTTCTTT
>TRBD1|-|TRBV20-1|TRBJ2-7
CSARDATGVSYEQYF
TGCAGTGCTAGAGACGCGACAGGGGTGTCTTACGAGCAGTACTTC
>TRBD1|-|TRBV23-1|TRBJ2-1
CASSQSLGQGHHEQFF
TGCGCCAGCAGTCAATCGTTAGGACAGGGACATCATGAGCAGTTCTTC
>TRBD1|-|TRBV11-1|TRBJ2-5
CACSSKTTGAGKTQYF
TGTGCCTGCAGCTCGAAAACGACAGGGGCGGGGAAGACCCAGTACTTC
>-|once|TRBV28|TRBJ2-3
CASSPGLNMWRDTDTQYF
TGTGCCAGCAGTCCTGGCCTTAATATGTGGCGAGACACAGATACGCAGTATTTT
>-|-|TRBV7-9|TRBJ2-7
CATSYGGLQQYF
TGTGCCACCTCGTACGGTGGCTTACAGCAGTACTTC
>-|few|TRBV12-3/TRBV12-4|TRBJ2-5
CASSRTGLGETQYF
TGTGCCAGCAGTAGAACAGGGTTGGGAGAGACCCAGTACTTC
>-|-|TRBV20-1|TRBJ2-1
CSARAPTGGEQFF
TGCAGTGCTAGAGCGCCTACTGGGGGTGAGCAGTTCTTC
>-|-|TRBV24-1|TRBJ2-3
CATSDLRWGADTQYF
TGTGCCACCAGTGATTTGCGTTGGGGGGCAGATACGCAGTATTTT
>-|-|TRBV20-1|TRBJ1-6
CSARIGQNNSPLHF
TGCAGTGCTAGAATCGGACAGAATAATTCACCCCTCCACTTT
>-|few|TRBV29-1|TRBJ2-2
CSVESYTGELFF
TGCAGCGTTGAATCCTACACCGGGGAGCTGTTTTTT
>-|-|TRBV27|TRBJ1-6
CASSIRSNSPLHF
TGTGCCAGCAGTATAAGGAGTAATTCACCCCTCCACTTT
>-|-|TRBV27|TRBJ2-7
CASSNSALYEQYF
TGTGCCAGCAGTAACAGCGCGCTCTACGAGCAGTACTTC
>-|-|TRBV9|TRBJ2-5
CASSMRGGSQETQYF
TGTGCCAGCAGCATGAGAGGTGGGAGCCAAGAGACCCAGTACTTC
>-|once|TRBV5-4|TRBJ1-2
CASSFRGSQSYGYTF
TGTGCCAGCAGCTTCAGAGGGTCCCAATCCTATGGCTACACCTTC
>-|many|TRBV27|TRBJ2-7
CASSMYGGPTYEQYF
TGTGCCAGCAGTATGTACGGGGGACCAACCTACGAGCAGTACTTC
>TRBD1|-|TRBV9|TRBJ2-5
CASSGTGTVDGETQYF
TGTGCCAGCAGCGGAACCGGGACAGTCGACGGGGAGACCCAGTACTTC
>-|-|TRBV20-1|TRBJ1-4
CSARVRARGEKLFF
TGCAGTGCTAGAGTCCGGGCCCGAGGGGAAAAACTGTTTTTT